The sample holds a few counts of the clone carrying this T cell receptor (beta chain). This record comes from a study of T cell changes during pregnancy in multiple sclerosis. The table came from immunoSEQ multiplex PCR; TCRdb's copy has only in-frame clones and leaves some out. The table shows tens of thousands of clones, with approximately 91% occurring only once. V lost 5 bases, J lost 5 bases, and 2 bases stayed unmatched. This CDR3 spans 13 amino acids. Per germline, CDR1 LGHNA and CDR2 YNFKEQ. This chain uses TRBV4-2 with TRBJ1-2; 10 nucleotides line up with TRBD1. Sequences were derived from CD4+ T cells from peripheral blood mononuclear cells, sampled in the third trimester of pregnancy. The clonotype comes from a female donor with multiple sclerosis, enrolled in a pregnancy study. The CDR3 spells CASSGDRGYGYTF. Written as DNA, the CDR3 is TGTGCCAGCAGCGGGGACAGGGGTTATGGCTACACCTTC.